The rows below give T cell receptor beta chains drawn from one sample of a study of early T cells in non-severe SARS-CoV-2 infection. TCRdb independently ran MiXCR on the 5' RACE reads; one entry per CDR3 protein. This sample yields 35,000 to 45,000 distinct CDR3 sequences, of which about 6% are seen a single time; about 8.3% belongs to the top ten. Sequencing used whole blood, obtained at baseline. The receptors originated from an adult who was a healthcare worker with PCR-confirmed SARS-CoV-2 infection or an uninfected control (not recorded which). The CDR3 runs from the conserved cysteine through the conserved F or W. The D gene is left open where the match is weak. The size of a clone is reported for some rows only, either as once, few or many, or as a class for expanded clones.

d_gene: TRBD1
j_gene: TRBJ1-6
abundance: many
v_gene: TRBV10-2
CDR3nt: TGCGCCAGCAGGGACAGGCAAAGCTCCTATAATTCACCCCTCCACTTT
CDR3aa: CASRDRQSSYNSPLHF

d_gene: TRBD2
j_gene: TRBJ2-1
abundance: many
v_gene: TRBV4-2
CDR3nt: TGTGCCAGCAGCCAGTCTCTAGCGGGGGGGCCTGGTGAGCAGTTCTTC
CDR3aa: CASSQSLAGGPGEQFF

d_gene: NA
j_gene: TRBJ2-2
abundance: few
v_gene: TRBV12-3/TRBV12-4
CDR3nt: TGTGCCAGCAGTTGGGGGAGGAACACCGGGGAGCTGTTTTTT
CDR3aa: CASSWGRNTGELFF

d_gene: NA
j_gene: TRBJ2-7
abundance: many
v_gene: TRBV6-5
CDR3nt: TGTGCCAGCAGTTACGGGGTTACCTACGAGCAGTACTTC
CDR3aa: CASSYGVTYEQYF

d_gene: TRBD2
j_gene: TRBJ2-1
abundance: many
v_gene: TRBV18
CDR3nt: TGTGCCAGCTCACCGACTAGCATTGGGAATGAGCAGTTCTTC
CDR3aa: CASSPTSIGNEQFF

d_gene: TRBD2
j_gene: TRBJ2-7
abundance: many
v_gene: TRBV20-1
CDR3nt: TGCAGTTTTTCTAGCGGGGGGAACGAGCAGTACTTC
CDR3aa: CSFSSGGNEQYF

d_gene: NA
j_gene: TRBJ2-1
abundance: many
v_gene: TRBV4-1
CDR3nt: TGCGCCAGCAGCCCTCCTTTTACAGGGCGCAATGAGCAGTTCTTC
CDR3aa: CASSPPFTGRNEQFF

d_gene: TRBD2
j_gene: TRBJ2-3
abundance: many
v_gene: TRBV9
CDR3nt: TGTGCCAGCAGCGTAGGAGGGACTAGCGGGATATATACGCAGTATTTT
CDR3aa: CASSVGGTSGIYTQYF

d_gene: NA
j_gene: TRBJ2-1
abundance: many
v_gene: TRBV28
CDR3nt: TGTGCCAGCAGAGGACAAAGATGGGAGCAGTTCTTC
CDR3aa: CASRGQRWEQFF

d_gene: TRBD1
j_gene: TRBJ1-2
abundance: many
v_gene: TRBV12-3/TRBV12-4
CDR3nt: TGTGCCAGCAGTTACTACAGGGGCTCAAACTATGGCTACACCTTC
CDR3aa: CASSYYRGSNYGYTF

d_gene: TRBD1
j_gene: TRBJ2-3
abundance: NA
v_gene: TRBV10-3
CDR3nt: TGTGCCACCCTCCAGGGACAGTCCACAGATACGCAGTATTTT
CDR3aa: CATLQGQSTDTQYF

d_gene: NA
j_gene: TRBJ2-7
abundance: many
v_gene: TRBV30
CDR3nt: TGTGCCTGGAGCCCACGACTAGGCAACGATCCTTACGAGCAGTACTTC
CDR3aa: CAWSPRLGNDPYEQYF

d_gene: TRBD1
j_gene: TRBJ1-5
abundance: few
v_gene: TRBV3-1
CDR3nt: TGTGCCAGCAGCCAAGGATTCAACCTCCCAGGGACAGGTCGTCTTCAGCCCCAGCATTTT
CDR3aa: CASSQGFNLPGTGRLQPQHF

d_gene: NA
j_gene: TRBJ2-2
abundance: few
v_gene: TRBV5-1
CDR3nt: TGCGCCAGCAGCTTGGCATACAGATTCGGGGAGCTGTTTTTT
CDR3aa: CASSLAYRFGELFF

d_gene: NA
j_gene: TRBJ2-3
abundance: many
v_gene: TRBV19
CDR3nt: TGTGCCAGTCGGGACTTTGATACGCAGTATTTT
CDR3aa: CASRDFDTQYF

d_gene: NA
j_gene: TRBJ2-7
abundance: few
v_gene: TRBV7-2
CDR3nt: TGTGCCAGCAGCTTACTCCCCTCCGCCCCGACCTACGAGCAGTACTTC
CDR3aa: CASSLLPSAPTYEQYF

d_gene: TRBD1
j_gene: TRBJ2-7
abundance: many
v_gene: TRBV20-1
CDR3nt: TGCAGTGCTAGTGAATTCGACAGGGGGCGAAGGGAGCAGTACTTC
CDR3aa: CSASEFDRGRREQYF

d_gene: NA
j_gene: TRBJ2-1
abundance: few
v_gene: TRBV20-1
CDR3nt: TGCAGTGCTCCGTCCTTGATCTACAATGAGCAGTTCTTC
CDR3aa: CSAPSLIYNEQFF

d_gene: TRBD1
j_gene: TRBJ1-2
abundance: many
v_gene: TRBV18
CDR3nt: TGTGCCAGCACCCGAGGACAGGGGTATGGCTACACCTTC
CDR3aa: CASTRGQGYGYTF

d_gene: NA
j_gene: TRBJ1-2
abundance: many
v_gene: TRBV6-5
CDR3nt: TGTGCCAGCAGTTACGGGGGCAGGGAGTCCTATGGCTACACCTTC
CDR3aa: CASSYGGRESYGYTF

d_gene: TRBD1
j_gene: TRBJ1-6
abundance: many
v_gene: TRBV28
CDR3nt: TGTGCCAGCAGACCGGGACAGTATTCACCCCTCCACTTT
CDR3aa: CASRPGQYSPLHF

d_gene: NA
j_gene: TRBJ2-7
abundance: few
v_gene: TRBV11-2
CDR3nt: TGTGCCAGCAGCTTAAGTGTCTCCTACGAGCAGTACTTC
CDR3aa: CASSLSVSYEQYF

d_gene: NA
j_gene: TRBJ2-6
abundance: many
v_gene: TRBV28
CDR3nt: TGTGCCGCCGGGTCAGGGGCCAACGTCCTGACTTTC
CDR3aa: CAAGSGANVLTF

d_gene: NA
j_gene: TRBJ1-2
abundance: NA
v_gene: TRBV7-6
CDR3nt: TGTGCCAGCAGCCCCCCGACCCCCGGGTATGGCTACACCTTC
CDR3aa: CASSPPTPGYGYTF

d_gene: NA
j_gene: TRBJ2-4
abundance: many
v_gene: TRBV19
CDR3nt: TGTGCCAGTAGTATCGGAACGGGGAGAGCCAAAAACATTCAGTACTTC
CDR3aa: CASSIGTGRAKNIQYF

d_gene: NA
j_gene: TRBJ2-1
abundance: many
v_gene: TRBV27
CDR3nt: TGTGCCAGCAGTTTGTTTGGGACAAGAAACAATGAGCAGTTCTTC
CDR3aa: CASSLFGTRNNEQFF

d_gene: NA
j_gene: TRBJ2-7
abundance: few
v_gene: TRBV28
CDR3nt: TGTGCCAGCAAAGGACTTTTCTACGAGCAGTACTTC
CDR3aa: CASKGLFYEQYF

d_gene: NA
j_gene: TRBJ2-3
abundance: medium-sized
v_gene: TRBV10-3
CDR3nt: TGTGCCACCCGGGACCCCCGAGCCGATACGCAGTATTTT
CDR3aa: CATRDPRADTQYF

d_gene: TRBD2
j_gene: TRBJ2-5
abundance: few
v_gene: TRBV28
CDR3nt: TGTGCCAGCAAGGAAGTAGCGGGGGTCAGGGAAGAGACCCAGTACTTC
CDR3aa: CASKEVAGVREETQYF

d_gene: NA
j_gene: TRBJ2-1
abundance: many
v_gene: TRBV12-3/TRBV12-4
CDR3nt: TGTGCCAGCAGTTTAGCGGGGGCCTCCCACAATGAGCAGTTCTTC
CDR3aa: CASSLAGASHNEQFF

d_gene: NA
j_gene: TRBJ2-4
abundance: many
v_gene: TRBV7-9
CDR3nt: TGTGCCAGCAGCTTAGTGGTGGGAAGTGGGGACAAAAACATTCAGTACTTC
CDR3aa: CASSLVVGSGDKNIQYF

d_gene: TRBD1
j_gene: TRBJ2-1
abundance: many
v_gene: TRBV4-3
CDR3nt: TGCGCCAGCAGCCTGGGGACAGGACCACCGGATGAGCAGTTCTTC
CDR3aa: CASSLGTGPPDEQFF

d_gene: NA
j_gene: TRBJ2-3
abundance: many
v_gene: TRBV6-1
CDR3nt: TGTGCCAGCACCTCCCCGCGGGTTTTTCGGACAGATACGCAGTATTTT
CDR3aa: CASTSPRVFRTDTQYF

d_gene: TRBD1
j_gene: TRBJ1-1
abundance: many
v_gene: TRBV12-3/TRBV12-4
CDR3nt: TGTGCCAGCAGTTGGAACAGGGGAACTGAAGCTTTCTTT
CDR3aa: CASSWNRGTEAFF

d_gene: NA
j_gene: TRBJ2-4
abundance: NA
v_gene: TRBV24-1
CDR3nt: TGTGCCACCAGTGCAGAGTACGGCATTCAGTACTTC
CDR3aa: CATSAEYGIQYF

d_gene: NA
j_gene: TRBJ2-7
abundance: many
v_gene: TRBV18
CDR3nt: TGTGCCAGTCGTCCATCCCACTCCTCCTACGAGCAGTACTTC
CDR3aa: CASRPSHSSYEQYF

d_gene: NA
j_gene: TRBJ1-5
abundance: few
v_gene: TRBV3-1
CDR3nt: TGTGCCAGCAGCCAAGGAGGGGATCAGCCCCAGCATTTT
CDR3aa: CASSQGGDQPQHF

d_gene: NA
j_gene: TRBJ1-1
abundance: many
v_gene: TRBV7-2
CDR3nt: TGTGCCAGCAGCCCTAGACCGAATCTGAACACTGAAGCTTTCTTT
CDR3aa: CASSPRPNLNTEAFF

d_gene: TRBD1
j_gene: TRBJ1-5
abundance: few
v_gene: TRBV20-1
CDR3nt: TGCAGTGCTAGAGTTCGGACAGGGTATCAGCCCCAGCATTTT
CDR3aa: CSARVRTGYQPQHF

d_gene: TRBD1
j_gene: TRBJ1-2
abundance: many
v_gene: TRBV3-1
CDR3nt: TGTGCCAGCAGCCAAGTCACAGGGGGATATGGCTACACCTTC
CDR3aa: CASSQVTGGYGYTF

d_gene: NA
j_gene: TRBJ1-5
abundance: many
v_gene: TRBV6-6
CDR3nt: TGTGCCAGCAGTTACCCCCGTGTCAGGGGAGTAAGCAATCAGCCCCAGCATTTT
CDR3aa: CASSYPRVRGVSNQPQHF

d_gene: TRBD1
j_gene: TRBJ2-5
abundance: NA
v_gene: TRBV12-3/TRBV12-4
CDR3nt: TGTGCCAGCAGTTTTTTGGGACAGCGAACTCAAGAGACCCAGTACTTC
CDR3aa: CASSFLGQRTQETQYF

d_gene: NA
j_gene: TRBJ2-3
abundance: many
v_gene: TRBV7-2
CDR3nt: TGTGCCAGCAGCAACGAGGGTCCGCAGTATTTT
CDR3aa: CASSNEGPQYF

d_gene: TRBD2
j_gene: TRBJ2-3
abundance: many
v_gene: TRBV20-1
CDR3nt: TGCAGTGCTGATAGCGGGGCCCTTGCAGATACGCAGTATTTT
CDR3aa: CSADSGALADTQYF

d_gene: TRBD2
j_gene: TRBJ2-7
abundance: few
v_gene: TRBV12-3/TRBV12-4
CDR3nt: TGTGCCAGCAGTTCGGGGGCTAGCGGGGTGTACGAGCAGTACTTC
CDR3aa: CASSSGASGVYEQYF

d_gene: NA
j_gene: TRBJ1-1
abundance: many
v_gene: TRBV7-8
CDR3nt: TGTGCCAGCAGCTTAGCGCAGCCACCGAACACTGAAGCTTTCTTT
CDR3aa: CASSLAQPPNTEAFF

d_gene: TRBD1
j_gene: TRBJ2-1
abundance: many
v_gene: TRBV11-2
CDR3nt: TGTGCCAGCAGCTCGACAGGGGTCAATGAGCAGTTCTTC
CDR3aa: CASSSTGVNEQFF

d_gene: NA
j_gene: TRBJ1-1
abundance: few
v_gene: TRBV20-1
CDR3nt: TGCAGCGGAGACCGAGCTTTCTTT
CDR3aa: CSGDRAFF

d_gene: TRBD1
j_gene: TRBJ2-3
abundance: few
v_gene: TRBV24-1
CDR3nt: TGTGCCACCGGGACAGCCTTCACAGATACGCAGTATTTT
CDR3aa: CATGTAFTDTQYF

d_gene: NA
j_gene: TRBJ2-7
abundance: many
v_gene: TRBV7-6
CDR3nt: TGTGCCAGCAGCAGACGAGGGGGTCCCTACGAGCAGTACTTC
CDR3aa: CASSRRGGPYEQYF